Listed below are T cell receptor beta chains from one sample, sequenced in a study of molecular identifiers for immune sequencing clone quantification. Via MiXCR, TCRdb re-called the PCR reads, giving one row per CDR3 protein. The profile covers about half a million distinct CDR3 sequences, with under 30% appearing a single time and around 0.79% taken by the ten largest. The sample comprised naive CD8+ T cells from blood, with Jurkat cell RNA spiked in. Receptors originate from a human donor in good health. Some libraries in this study had Jurkat cell RNA spiked in. The conserved cysteine and the conserved F or W are not part of the CDR3 here. The D gene is left open where the match is weak.

d_call: TRBD2; v_call: TRBV20-1; cdr3_aa: SARGKGLAGNPLPDTQY
d_call: .; v_call: TRBV10-2; cdr3_aa: ASSGQSSGNTIY
d_call: .; v_call: TRBV28; cdr3_aa: ASTPTGVPEQF
d_call: .; v_call: TRBV7-9; cdr3_aa: ASSLEQGPHTEAF
d_call: TRBD1; v_call: TRBV30; cdr3_aa: AWSWGTAYEQY
d_call: .; v_call: TRBV5-6; cdr3_aa: ASSRFTGSSPDGYT
d_call: TRBD1; v_call: TRBV9; cdr3_aa: ASSETTGGYSGNTIY
d_call: TRBD1; v_call: TRBV12-3/TRBV12-4; cdr3_aa: ACSSGQGASEAF
d_call: .; v_call: TRBV28; cdr3_aa: ASSLPNGQDRQPQH
d_call: .; v_call: TRBV12-3/TRBV12-4; cdr3_aa: ASSLGREEQY
d_call: TRBD1; v_call: TRBV9; cdr3_aa: ASSVAGDRGEKLF
d_call: .; v_call: TRBV29-1; cdr3_aa: SVDPPGLSQETQY
d_call: .; v_call: TRBV7-6; cdr3_aa: ASSLGTEFQETQY
d_call: .; v_call: TRBV6-5; cdr3_aa: ASSYSGADTEAF
d_call: TRBD1; v_call: TRBV12-3/TRBV12-4; cdr3_aa: ASSGDRRDGYT
d_call: TRBD2; v_call: TRBV20-1; cdr3_aa: SAVSPGLAGPSQRSDEQF